The rows below give T cell receptor beta chains drawn from one sample of a study of breast tumors, draining lymph nodes, adjacent tissues. TCRdb called the multiplex PCR reads again in MiXCR, with one record for every CDR3 protein. The sample yields some 170,000 distinct CDR3 sequences, 30% to 35% seen once. What was sequenced was axillary lymph node tissue. These receptors all stem from a female donor with breast cancer. Some clones in this sample may be carry-over from other donors' samples. Each CDR3 is given with its conserved first and last residue. A D gene is named only where the DNA matches it firmly. For some rows the clone size is stated as once, few or many, or as a class when expanded; others skip it.

NA	TRBV29-1	TRBJ1-5	NA	CSVEGGEGRETQHF	TGCAGCGTTGAAGGGGGTGAAGGGAGGGAGACCCAGCATTTT
NA	TRBV7-6	TRBJ1-6	once	CASSSAGTNSPLHF	TGTGCCAGCAGTTCGGCAGGGACGAATTCACCCCTCCACTTT
NA	TRBV28	TRBJ1-3	many	CASSFRGNTIYF	TGTGCCAGCAGTTTTAGGGGAAACACCATATATTTT
NA	TRBV2	TRBJ2-7	many	CASTLRQYEQYF	TGTGCCAGCACCCTCAGACAGTACGAGCAGTACTTC
TRBD2	TRBV27	TRBJ2-5	many	CASRDAGGETQYF	TGTGCCAGCAGAGACGCGGGAGGGGAGACCCAGTACTTC
TRBD1	TRBV7-9	TRBJ2-7	NA	CASSSTGTGSDEQYF	TGTGCCAGCAGCTCCACCGGGACAGGGAGCGACGAGCAGTACTTC
NA	TRBV6-4	TRBJ1-1	once	CASSDPLSRLWVNTEAFF	TGTGCCAGCAGTGACCCCCTGTCGAGGCTCTGGGTGAACACTGAAGCTTTCTTT
NA	TRBV19	TRBJ1-1	NA	CASIGGAVLNTEAFF	TGTGCCAGTATCGGAGGGGCGGTCCTTAACACTGAAGCTTTCTTT
NA	TRBV13	TRBJ1-2	NA	CASSSGDYAGNYGYTF	TGTGCCAGCAGCTCCGGGGATTATGCCGGCAACTATGGCTACACCTTC
TRBD2	TRBV2	TRBJ2-7	many	CASTGRSSGREEQYF	TGTGCCAGCACCGGGCGGTCTAGCGGGAGGGAAGAGCAGTACTTC
TRBD1	TRBV5-8	TRBJ1-2	many	CASSFPGQAHGYTF	TGTGCCAGCAGCTTCCCGGGACAGGCGCATGGCTACACCTTC
NA	TRBV6-2/TRBV6-3	TRBJ2-2	few	CASSYFGEANTGELFF	TGTGCCAGCAGTTATTTCGGGGAGGCGAACACCGGGGAGCTGTTTTTT
NA	TRBV28	TRBJ2-5	many	CASSLTGSETQYF	TGTGCCAGCAGCCTCACAGGGAGTGAGACCCAGTACTTC
TRBD1	TRBV4-2	TRBJ1-4	NA	CASSQEVGQGGRVANEKLVF	TGTGCCAGCAGCCAAGAGGTAGGACAGGGGGGACGAGTGGCTAATGAAAAACTGGTTTTT
NA	TRBV4-1	TRBJ1-5	many	CASSQLDGNQPQHF	TGCGCCAGCAGCCAACTGGACGGCAATCAGCCCCAGCATTTT
NA	TRBV7-8	TRBJ1-5	NA	CASSLNNQETQHF	TGTGCCAGCAGCCTTAACAACCAAGAGACCCAGCATTTT
NA	TRBV6-5	TRBJ1-1	NA	CASSHLPGPNTEAFF	TGTGCCAGCAGTCACCTGCCGGGACCGAACACTGAAGCTTTCTTT
NA	TRBV19	TRBJ1-3	once	CASTQDGSLGNTIYF	TGTGCCAGTACCCAGGACGGGTCCCTTGGAAACACCATATATTTT
NA	TRBV5-1	TRBJ2-7	NA	CASSFYICSARGVGEQYF	NA
TRBD1	TRBV4-1	TRBJ2-1	many	CASSRNPGQGGNEQFF	TGCGCCAGCAGCCGAAATCCCGGACAGGGTGGGAATGAGCAGTTCTTC
NA	TRBV27	TRBJ2-7	many	CASIDLGSGRTYEQYF	TGTGCCAGCATCGACCTCGGTAGCGGTCGAACCTACGAGCAGTACTTC
NA	TRBV10-3	TRBJ1-5	many	CAISESGSNQPQHF	TGTGCCATCAGTGAGTCCGGTAGCAATCAGCCCCAGCATTTT
TRBD2	TRBV29-1	TRBJ2-1	NA	CSVKGGPPYNEQFF	TGCAGCGTTAAGGGAGGGCCCCCCTACAATGAGCAGTTCTTC
NA	TRBV7-2	TRBJ2-6	many	CASSFSGVEVSGANVLTF	TGTGCCAGCAGCTTTAGCGGCGTCGAGGTCTCTGGGGCCAACGTCCTGACTTTC
NA	TRBV11-2	TRBJ1-5	many	CASSLGWDQPQHF	TGTGCCAGCAGCTTAGGTTGGGATCAGCCCCAGCATTTT
NA	TRBV3-1	TRBJ2-7	many	CASSLLLYEQYF	TGTGCCAGCAGCCTTCTTCTTTACGAGCAGTACTTC
NA	TRBV7-3	TRBJ2-7	many	CASSFGGTYEQYF	TGTGCCAGCAGCTTTGGAGGAACCTACGAGCAGTACTTC
TRBD1	TRBV9	TRBJ1-6	many	CASSDYYTGENSPLHF	TGTGCCAGCAGTGATTACTACACAGGGGAGAATTCACCCCTCCACTTT
NA	TRBV19	TRBJ2-2	many	CASSDLYGELFF	TGTGCCAGTAGCGACTTATACGGGGAGCTGTTTTTT